This record concerns one T cell receptor beta chain sequence. The sample comes from a study of T cells expressing NK-cell markers. At the level of the study: TCR beta repertoires came from sorted CD3+CD56+NKG2C+, CD3+CD56+NKG2C- and CD3+CD56-NKG2C+ T cells.

CDR1 is SGHRS and CDR2 is YFSETQ in the germline V gene. The CDR3 is 15 residues long. 5'RACE template switching built TCR beta cDNA with unique molecular identifiers. Reanalyzing the 5' RACE reads, TCRdb keeps one entry per CDR3 protein, without DNA. The listing contains about 410,000 distinct CDR3 sequences. This chain uses TRBV5-1 with TRBJ2-1; TCRdb indicates TRBD1, and absent DNA this call remains unverified. The sequence was collected from a woman between 50 and 59 years old in good health. Input material: blood T cells: a sorted CD56 or NKG2C T cell subset, CD4+ or CD8+ T cells, or bulk PBMC T cells (not recorded which). This CDR3 reads CASSLQGSAYNEQFF.